This T cell receptor beta chain was captured in a study of technical replicates of blood from a handful of donors. Repertoires were generated with immunoSEQ multiplex PCR, while TCRdb's copy carries only in-frame clones and drops some. The data contain about 67,000 clones, 95% to 97% of them singletons. V lost 6 bases, J lost 3 bases, and 15 bases lay in between. This CDR3 spans 14 amino acids. The V gene's germline CDR1 is SEHNR and CDR2 FQNEAQ (reference sequence). The count of this clone is one. This TCR derives from a human donor in good health. Sample: T cells isolated from PBMCs. V gene TRBV7-9 combines with J gene TRBJ2-7; weak D call: TRBD2 (6 bases). CDR3 sequence: CASSPQGGFYEQYF. CDR3 DNA sequence: TGTGCCAGCAGTCCTCAGGGAGGTTTCTACGAGCAGTACTTC.